Listed below are T cell receptor beta chains from one sample, sequenced in a study of cytomegalovirus exposure and HLA in healthy donors. Assay: immunoSEQ multiplex PCR; the TCRdb copy retains only in-frame clones and omits some. Of approximately 120,000 clones listed, 60% to 80% are singletons. Sequenced input: PBMCs. The receptors were sampled from a young man in good health and CMV-seronegative. Both conserved end residues are part of each CDR3. The order of the fields is J gene, D gene, V gene, CDR3 protein. A D gene is named only where the DNA matches it firmly.

TRBJ2-7 | TRBD1 | TRBV7-9 | CASSRTGTGVGYEQYF
TRBJ1-5 | - | TRBV4-1 | CASSQNAVGPQPQHF
TRBJ2-1 | TRBD2 | TRBV19 | CASSINRVAGGHEQFF
TRBJ2-2 | - | TRBV6-6 | CASHPGHFTGELFF
TRBJ2-7 | - | TRBV7-6 | CASSLGGGAYEQYF
TRBJ2-7 | TRBD2 | TRBV15 | CATSGLAGGYEQYF
TRBJ2-7 | TRBD1 | TRBV4-1 | CASSQEGGAGGIYEQYF
TRBJ1-2 | TRBD1 | TRBV5-4 | CASSRDRGNGYTF
TRBJ1-2 | - | TRBV18 | CASSRGSVPNYGYTF
TRBJ2-2 | TRBD1 | TRBV27 | CASRLGQGLGELFF
TRBJ2-6 | - | TRBV7-2 | CASSMRSGANVLTF
TRBJ1-1 | TRBD1 | TRBV5-5 | CASSQDRAATEAFF
TRBJ1-2 | - | TRBV5-4 | CASSPLGQGSNYGYTF
TRBJ2-7 | - | TRBV4-3 | CASSQDFVSRAGRPYEQYF
TRBJ1-2 | - | TRBV27 | CASSLSRGARYGYTF
TRBJ2-7 | TRBD2 | TRBV6-5 | CASSYSGGGPYEQYF
TRBJ1-4 | TRBD1 | TRBV7-9 | CATRDRDLFF
TRBJ1-6 | TRBD1 | TRBV11-2 | CASSLGQVNSPLHF
TRBJ1-3 | - | TRBV29-1 | CSVEIRSGPAASGNTIYF
TRBJ1-1 | - | TRBV30 | CACQAGGVNTEAFF
TRBJ1-1 | - | TRBV5-1 | CASSGTGTEAFF
TRBJ1-6 | TRBD1 | TRBV4-1 | CASSRTGGNSPLHF
TRBJ2-3 | TRBD1 | TRBV28 | CASSGQGDSTDTQYF
TRBJ2-7 | TRBD2 | TRBV27 | CASSLLAGGIYEQYF
TRBJ2-5 | TRBD1 | TRBV28 | CASSPDRARLYF
TRBJ2-5 | - | TRBV7-2 | CASSPILGGETQYF
TRBJ1-2 | - | TRBV4-1 | CASSQALIHGYTF
TRBJ1-2 | TRBD1 | TRBV18 | CASSPNRDREYGYTF
TRBJ1-1 | - | TRBV28 | CASSLTQGTEAFF
TRBJ2-7 | TRBD1 | TRBV19 | CASSYTGTGPYEQYF
TRBJ1-1 | TRBD1 | TRBV7-9 | CASRYPGQRSTEAFF
- | - | TRBV4-3 | CASSQDRPAGLNTGELFF
TRBJ1-6 | - | TRBV5-6 | CASSLWPGGNSPLHF
TRBJ2-2 | - | TRBV4-2 | CASSQGLDGGGELFF
TRBJ2-3 | TRBD2 | TRBV7-9 | CASSLAGGNTDTQYF
TRBJ2-1 | - | TRBV2 | CASGQAGTGQGEQFF
TRBJ1-4 | - | TRBV5-1 | CASSWNTGTNEKLFF
TRBJ2-1 | - | TRBV7-8 | CASSLDSSYNEQFF
TRBJ2-5 | - | TRBV11-2 | CASSLGFQGEETQYF
TRBJ1-1 | - | TRBV7-2 | CASSLVVRGKKAFF
TRBJ2-1 | - | TRBV27 | CASSLLGQGPMAYNEQFF
TRBJ1-2 | TRBD1 | TRBV9 | CASSGGAGTGRYGYTF
TRBJ1-6 | TRBD1 | TRBV4-3 | CASSQGGTGSFSVGSPLHF
TRBJ2-3 | TRBD1 | TRBV2 | CAGDRVDPDTQYF
TRBJ2-7 | TRBD2 | TRBV7-8 | CASSLETSGGPYEQYF
TRBJ2-3 | - | TRBV5-4 | CASSSGGTDTQYF
TRBJ2-3 | - | TRBV20-1 | CSAVLADTQYF
TRBJ2-7 | - | TRBV27 | CASSLVGGPYEQYF
TRBJ1-1 | - | TRBV19 | CASSNLEGRLNTEAFF
TRBJ1-6 | TRBD1 | TRBV19 | CASSRDRYSPLHF
TRBJ1-6 | - | TRBV9 | CASSVGGNSNSPLHF
TRBJ2-1 | TRBD2 | TRBV27 | CASSLAGGQYNEQFF
TRBJ1-1 | TRBD1 | TRBV4-1 | CASSHNQGAEAFF
TRBJ2-2 | TRBD1 | TRBV25-1 | CASSVGGLGELFF
TRBJ1-4 | TRBD1 | TRBV6-1 | CASSEGGQGFEKLFF